Below are 32 T cell receptor beta chains sequenced from a single sample in a study of T-cell memory formation after mild COVID-19. One entry per CDR3 protein results from TCRdb running MiXCR on the 5' RACE reads. The sample has tens of thousands of distinct CDR3 sequences, roughly a quarter seen once. Sequencing input: PBMCs or a T cell subset sorted from them (not recorded which). Source of these receptors: a man aged 18-30 years who had mild COVID-19 (a few samples of this study predate the infection). Cell type and time point are not known.

This clonotype appeared a few times. V gene TRBV23-1 combines with J gene TRBJ2-1; TRBD1 agrees at 12 bases. TRBV23-1 is marked as an open reading frame, function uncertain. Germline trimming cut 4 bases from V and 10 bases from J; bases unmatched to any gene: 5. The CDR3 covers 14 residues. The CDR3 nucleotides are TGCGCCAGCAGTCCCCGGGACAGGGGGCGAGAGCAGTTCTTC. Its translation: CASSPRDRGREQFF.

The V and J genes are TRBV6-5 and TRBJ2-5; D may be TRBD2 (5 bases). Germline V lookup: CDR1 MNHEY, CDR2 SVGAGI. The CDR3 is 15 amino acids. V was shortened by 1 base and J by 5 bases, with 14 bases between the two germline ends. The CDR3, as DNA: TGTGCCAGCAGTTACTTTTCCTCGGGGTTCGAGACCCAGTACTTC. Translating gives CASSYFSSGFETQYF.

The chain employs TRBV4-1 and TRBJ2-7; possible D gene TRBD2, 5 bases. CDR3 size: 14 residues. Germline V gene data show CDR1 as MGHRA and CDR2 as YSYEKL. V was clipped by 0 bases and J by 3 bases, with 9 bases between them. CDR3 in DNA: TGCGCCAGCAGCCAAGACCGAGGGCACTACGAGCAGTACTTC. It encodes CASSQDRGHYEQYF.

The rearrangement uses TRBV18 and TRBJ2-5, with 9 bases identical to TRBD2. CDR3 length: 15 residues. Germline-derived CDR1 and CDR2 are KGHSH and LQKENI. V shed 6 bases, J shed 1 base, and the junction held 6 bases outside the gene matches. CDR3 region: CASSSGRRVQETQYF. The CDR3 region has the DNA TGTGCCAGCTCCAGCGGGAGGAGAGTCCAAGAGACCCAGTACTTC.

This clonotype came up a few times. The gene calls are TRBV12-3 or TRBV12-4 and TRBJ1-6; D may be TRBD1 (5 bases). The CDR3 has 15 residues. Trimming shortened V by 2 bases and J by 2 bases, and 7 bases separated the two germline ends. The CDR3: CASSLQGTYNSPLHF. Here the CDR3 DNA reads TGTGCCAGCAGTTTACAGGGAACCTATAATTCACCCCTCCACTTT.

This clonotype showed up just a few times. The CDR3 nucleotides are TGCGCCAGCAGCCAAGCCACAGGCACAGATACGCAGTATTTT. Amino acids: CASSQATGTDTQYF. The chain links TRBV4-3 to TRBJ2-3; D ambiguous. V was trimmed by 1 base and J by 1 base, leaving 6 bases between them. The CDR3 runs 14 residues. Germline loops: CDR1 LGHNA, CDR2 YSLEER.

About this clonotype itself: A junction end diverges from the germline sequence, so it may reflect a read error. The chain combines TRBV12-5 with TRBJ2-1; TRBD2 agrees at 8 bases. The CDR3 has 12 amino acids. Germline V gene sequence: CDR1 LGHNT, CDR2 FRNRAP. CDR3 protein: CARGLGTSGPFF. CDR3 DNA: TGTGCTAGAGGTTTGGGTACTAGCGGTCCGTTCTTC.

This clonotype was seen a few times. The chain recombines TRBV7-2 with TRBJ1-1, with D maybe TRBD1 (5 bases). CDR3 size: 15 residues. Trimming cost V 5 bases and J 2 bases, with 15 bases left between them. Per germline, CDR1 SGHTA and CDR2 FQGNSA. The CDR3 reads CASSALTRGNTEAFF. CDR3 nucleotide sequence: TGTGCCAGCAGCGCCCTCACGAGGGGAAACACTGAAGCTTTCTTT.

This clonotype occurred many times. V gene TRBV7-8 combines with J gene TRBJ2-3, with D perhaps assigned TRBD1 or TRBD2 (5 bases each). Germline-derived CDR1 and CDR2 are SGHVS and FQNEAQ. Trimming shortened V by 7 bases and J by 2 bases, and 16 bases separated the two germline ends. This CDR3 contains 15 residues. This CDR3 reads CASTVGTAYTDTQYF. The CDR3 DNA reads TGTGCCAGCACCGTAGGGACGGCCTACACAGATACGCAGTATTTT.

This clonotype was observed a few times. The chain carries TRBV7-3 and TRBJ2-3; tentative D call: TRBD2 (6 bases). The germline V gene encodes CDR1 SGHTA and CDR2 FQGTGA. The CDR3 consists of 14 residues. V was cut by 2 bases and J by 5 bases, with 11 bases left in between. CDR3 coding DNA: TGTGCCAGCAGCTTAGCGGGGACTGTAGATACGCAGTATTTT. As protein: CASSLAGTVDTQYF. Full variable domain (missing parts from reference TRBV7-3 and TRBJ2-3): GAGVSQTPSNKVTEKGKYVELRCDPISGHTALYWYRQSLGQGPEFLIYFQGTGAADDSGLPNDRFFAVRPEGSVSTLKIQRTERGDSAVYLCASSLAGTVDTQYFGPGTRLTVL.

The chain joins TRBV7-9 to TRBJ1-2, with TRBD1 identical over 9 bases. There are 16 residues in the CDR3. Germline V gives CDR1 SEHNR, CDR2 FQNEAQ (reference sequence). J was trimmed by 4 bases and V by 5 bases; bases with no gene match: 11. The CDR3 DNA reads TGTGCCAGCAGCGGGACCGGGACAGGGAGAGCCTATGGCTACACCTTC. This translates into CASSGTGTGRAYGYTF.

The chain joins TRBV6-2 or TRBV6-3 to TRBJ2-7; no reliable D call. Deletions cut 0 bases from V and 5 bases from J, with 8 bases between. Per the germline V gene, CDR1 is MNHEY and CDR2 is SVGEGT. This CDR3 comprises 13 residues. The CDR3 loop reads CASSYSGNHEQYV. The CDR3 DNA is TGTGCCAGCAGTTACTCAGGGAACCACGAGCAGTACGTC.

V gene TRBV6-2 or TRBV6-3 combines with J gene TRBJ1-6, with TRBD1 identical over 10 bases. The ends lost 4 bases at V and 10 bases at J; junction bases unmatched: 13. CDR1 is MNHEY and CDR2 is SVGEGT in the germline V gene. This CDR3 contains 17 residues. CDR3 coding DNA: TGTGCCAGCAGTTTCGACCGGGACAGGGGTTTTTGGTCACCCCTCCACTTT. It yields the protein CASSFDRDRGFWSPLHF.

The rearrangement links TRBV20-1 to TRBJ2-7, with D perhaps matching TRBD1 (6 bases). From germline, CDR1 is DFQATT and CDR2 SNEGSKA (reference sequence). The V gene lost 5 bases and the J gene lost 2 bases, with 13 bases spanning the gap. The CDR3 length is 13 residues. The CDR3 nucleotides read TGCAGTGCTGTCCGAAGGGACACCTACGAGCAGTACTTC. It yields the protein CSAVRRDTYEQYF.

The CDR3 region is CASSHPPYEQYV. In DNA, the CDR3 is TGTGCCAGCAGCCATCCCCCCTACGAGCAGTACGTC. This chain joins TRBV3-1 and TRBJ2-7; D remains ambiguous. Germline V gives CDR1 LGHDT, CDR2 YNNKEL (reference sequence). Trimming removed 3 bases from V and 2 bases from J, with 5 bases in between. CDR3 length: 12 residues.

The chain employs TRBV7-9 and TRBJ2-4; no firm D call. Trimming took 1 base from V and 3 from J, leaving 10 bases between them. This CDR3 has 15 amino acids. Germline V gene data show CDR1 as SEHNR and CDR2 as FQNEAQ (reference sequence). The CDR3 loop reads CASSLERVGKNIQYF. The DNA of the CDR3 is TGTGCCAGCAGCTTAGAAAGGGTTGGCAAAAACATTCAGTACTTC.

The chain is built from TRBV10-3 and TRBJ2-5; 10 nucleotides match TRBD1. The CDR3 length is 15 residues. Germline CDR1 reads ENHRY; CDR2 reads SYGVKD. J lost 3 bases, V lost 6 bases, and 7 bases had no gene match. The CDR3: CAISLGGTGEETQYF. CDR3 nucleotide sequence: TGTGCCATCAGCCTAGGAGGGACAGGGGAAGAGACCCAGTACTTC.

Only a few counts were recorded for this clonotype. The rearrangement uses TRBV15 and TRBJ2-5; tentatively, D is TRBD1 or TRBD2 (6 bases each). CDR1 and CDR2 from the germline V gene are LNHNV and YYDKDF (reference sequence). Trimming removed 8 bases from V and 1 base from J, with 17 bases in between. The CDR3 is 15 residues long. CDR3 sequence: CATSEGTGAQETQYF. Written as DNA, the CDR3 is TGTGCCACCTCAGAGGGCACGGGGGCCCAAGAGACCCAGTACTTC.

This clonotype has only a few counts. This chain connects TRBV12-3 or TRBV12-4 to TRBJ2-5; 8 bases are shared with TRBD2. J gave up 0 bases and V 5 bases, and 8 bases lay outside the gene matches. This CDR3 spans 16 amino acids. In nucleotides, the CDR3 is TGTGCCAGCAGTCCTGCGGGGGGACTGTACCAAGAGACCCAGTACTTC. This encodes CASSPAGGLYQETQYF.

This rearrangement joins TRBV7-9 to TRBJ2-1; 9 nucleotides agree with TRBD1. The CDR3 consists of 15 residues. Germline CDR1 and CDR2: SEHNR and FQNEAQ (reference sequence). V lost 5 bases, J lost 6 bases, and 8 bases stayed unmatched. The CDR3 region has the DNA TGTGCCAGCAGCACCCCGGGACAGGGTTCCAATGAGCAGTTCTTC. The encoded protein is CASSTPGQGSNEQFF.

The V gene is TRBV3-1, the J gene TRBJ2-3; D might be TRBD1 (5 bases). The CDR3 sequence is 17 residues long. Germline CDR1 LGHDT, CDR2 YNNKEL (reference sequence). The V and J ends lost 0 bases and 0 bases respectively, with 13 bases between them. For the CDR3, the DNA is TGTGCCAGCAGCCAAGATAGGGGCAGGGAAAGCACAGATACGCAGTATTTT. The encoded protein is CASSQDRGRESTDTQYF.

This clonotype showed up just a few times. V gene TRBV7-3 combines with J gene TRBJ2-1; TRBD2 matches at 11 bases. The CDR3 has 16 amino acids. V lost 1 base to trimming and J lost 4 bases; unmatched junction nucleotides: 3. Germline CDR1 SGHTA, CDR2 FQGTGA. The CDR3 nucleotides read TGTGCCAGCAGCTTAAGGGCTAGCGGGGGGTACAATGAGCAGTTCTTC. It specifies CASSLRASGGYNEQFF.

The rearrangement links TRBV7-8 to TRBJ1-1; 9 nucleotides agree with TRBD1. The CDR3 is 13 amino acids. V shed 4 bases, J shed 5 bases, and the junction held 2 bases outside the gene matches. The germline V gene has CDR1 SGHVS and CDR2 FQNEAQ. CDR3 sequence reads: CASSSGQGTEAFF. The CDR3 DNA is TGTGCCAGCAGCTCGGGACAGGGAACTGAAGCTTTCTTT.

This clonotype was seen more than once but under ten times. This chain connects TRBV12-3 or TRBV12-4 to TRBJ2-7, with 9 bases lining up with TRBD2. The V gene end was trimmed by 5 bases and the J gene end by 5 bases; junction bases not matched to a gene: 16. The CDR3 sequence is 17 residues long. The CDR3 sequence: CASSGKWLAGESHEQYF. CDR3 nucleotide sequence: TGTGCCAGCAGTGGGAAGTGGTTAGCGGGGGAATCCCACGAGCAGTACTTC.

The chain couples TRBV10-3 to TRBJ2-3; TRBD2 agrees at 8 bases. Germline V gene data show CDR1 as ENHRY and CDR2 as SYGVKD. V trimming: 1 base; J trimming: 6 bases; junction bases outside the gene matches: 6. The CDR3 loop spans 15 amino acids. CDR3 bases: TGTGCCATCAGTGAGTGGGCGGGGGGCCAGGATACGCAGTATTTT. Protein: CAISEWAGGQDTQYF.

This clonotype was recorded a few times. This chain uses TRBV14 with TRBJ2-2, with D maybe TRBD1 (5 bases). Germline V lookup: CDR1 SGHDN, CDR2 FVKESK. The CDR3 covers 15 residues. The V end lost 1 base, the J end lost 5 bases, and 11 bases lay between the germline ends. DNA of the CDR3: TGTGCCAGCAGCCAAGTTAGCAGGGAAACCGGGGAGCTGTTTTTT. Protein sequence: CASSQVSRETGELFF.

This clonotype was found a few times. The rearrangement uses TRBV19 and TRBJ2-1, with 7 positions matching TRBD2. With V trimmed by 3 bases and J by 6 bases, 8 bases remained unmatched. The CDR3 covers 15 residues. CDR1 is LNHDA and CDR2 is SQIVND in the germline V gene (reference sequence). The CDR3 region has the DNA TGTGCCAGTAGTATCGGGCAGGGAGGGATCAATGAGCAGTTCTTC. It yields the protein CASSIGQGGINEQFF.

This clonotype was counted ten times or more. The rearrangement joins TRBV20-1 to TRBJ2-7; D is unclear. CDR3 length: 14 residues. The ends were cut back, 1 base at V and 6 bases at J, with 16 bases in the middle. Germline CDR1 and CDR2: DFQATT and SNEGSKA (reference sequence). DNA for the CDR3: TGCAGTGCTAGAGGAGGCGCAGGTGGCACCGAGCAGTACTTC. Translation: CSARGGAGGTEQYF.

The chain carries TRBV4-2 and TRBJ1-5; weak D call: TRBD1 (5 bases). Germline-derived CDR1 and CDR2 are LGHNA and YNFKEQ. The CDR3 is 16 amino acids. Trimming took 0 bases from V and 6 from J, leaving 15 bases between them. The CDR3 bases are TGTGCCAGCAGCCAAGATTGGTCAGGGACGAGTCAGCCCCAGCATTTT. Residues: CASSQDWSGTSQPQHF.

This chain joins TRBV7-9 and TRBJ2-3, with 8 bases aligning to TRBD1. Germline V lookup: CDR1 SEHNR, CDR2 FQNEAQ (reference sequence). CDR3 length equals 17 residues. Trimming at V came to 5 bases and at J to 1 base, leaving 11 bases not matched to a gene. CDR3 in DNA: TGTGCCAGCAGCCCCTTGACAGGGGTATCGGGCACAGATACGCAGTATTTT. The encoded protein is CASSPLTGVSGTDTQYF.

A few counts support this clonotype. The rearrangement joins TRBV6-2 or TRBV6-3 to TRBJ1-5; 8 bases are a match to TRBD1. Germline V lookup: CDR1 MNHEY, CDR2 SVGEGT. V lost 6 bases, J lost 0 bases, and 7 bases stayed unmatched. The CDR3 is 16 residues long. The CDR3: CASSPGQGPSNQPQHF. The CDR3 DNA follows: TGTGCCAGCAGCCCCGGACAGGGCCCTAGCAATCAGCCCCAGCATTTT.

This chain uses TRBV28 with TRBJ2-5; the match to TRBD2 covers 8 bases. J was trimmed by 7 bases and V by 2 bases; bases with no gene match: 12. Germline CDR1 and CDR2: MDHEN and SYDVKM. The CDR3 spans 16 residues. The CDR3 DNA reads TGTGCCAGCAGTTTAATGGCGGGACTAGTGTCGGGGACCCAGTACTTC. The encoded protein is CASSLMAGLVSGTQYF.